This T cell receptor beta chain appears in the sequencing data of a study of blood T cell repertoires in COVID-19 (dated by TCRdb to the early 2020s). Turning to the overall study: The collaborator samples originated in the United States, Italy and Spain and spanned the acute and convalescent phases of COVID-19. The material from the prospective study consisted of cDNA or gDNA derived from T cells, B-cell-depleted T cells, or PBMCs. Subjects who had been exposed to COVID-19, were actively infected with it, or had recovered from it provided the deeply sampled blood TCRbeta repertoires that made up the dataset. The repertoires were released in a freely available public database meant as a resource for research on the immune response to SARS-CoV-2. The samples were drawn from the first 160 participants of the ongoing ImmuneRACE study and from under 1,500 subjects provided by 6 global collaborators. A de-identified subject ID, COVID-19 status, age in years and sex were almost always included in the sample metadata. HLA class I and class II types, where available, came from metadata supplied by the sample provider rather than from assay-based typing.

Regarding this clone: Its specific antigen is unknown. Qualities for individual bases were not recorded, and no much larger clone is one base off.

The CDR1 and CDR2 encoded by the germline V gene (reference sequence) are MNHNY and SVGAGI. Trimming costs V 2 bases and J 1 base, and their ends lie 12 bases apart. From the cysteine through the phenylalanine, the CDR3 covers 16 amino acids. The retained sequence is limited to the CDR3, 48 bases, with the frame set at the first base. What the work shows at the level of the full study, not this receptor alone: Clinical and demographic metadata were provided uncurated, with the amount varying by source and participant.

Whole blood was collected in K2EDTA tubes by collaborating institutions according to the institutions' own protocols. For TCRbeta analysis, collaborators shipped samples as frozen whole blood, isolated PBMCs, or DNA extracted from either of those sample types. The immunoSEQ Assay, a bias-controlled multiplex PCR, was used to amplify TCRbeta CDR3 regions from genomic DNA. On the authors' methods: The number of nucleated cells in each sample was estimated from the amplification of reference gene primers within the assay. To quantify the absolute abundance of each unique TCRbeta CDR3 rearrangement, sequence reads were collapsed and filtered. For each sample, productive Simpson clonality was calculated as the square root of Simpson's diversity index over productive rearrangements. The table comes from immuneACCESS by way of TCRdb, which keeps in-frame sequences with V and J called. Part of the clones is missing from these tables; in studies checked, under half for an unresolved V gene and the rest for unknown reasons. The V and J calls and clone size were taken over from that table, and D and trimming were inferred from the DNA. The sample contains fewer than 350,000 clones, 88% of them found a single time. 9% to 9.5% of the sample is in the top ten clones.

The chain is encoded by TRBV6-6 joined to TRBJ1-5, with no D gene named confidently. Input material: peripheral blood. The receptor was isolated from a man aged 18-30 years with active or convalescent COVID-19. In nucleotide form, the sequence is TGTGCCAGCAGTTACCCGGGGAGGGAAAGCAATCAGCCCCAGCATTTT. Translation gives CASSYPGRESNQPQHF.